A single sample is the source of the 11 T cell receptor beta chains below, sequenced in a study of OX40 agonist ivuxolimab in advanced cancers. Sequencing was performed with immunoSEQ multiplex PCR; in TCRdb, only in-frame clones are kept and a portion is missing. The sample holds about 82,000 clones, approximately 89% seen once. The sequencing here drew on CD4+ or CD8+ T cells sorted from blood, taken in a trial of the OX40 agonist ivuxolimab. These TCRs come from an adult with an advanced solid tumor such as melanoma, head and neck, liver or kidney cancer.

The rearrangement links TRBV6-6 to TRBJ2-7; D not certain. The V gene lost 0 bases and the J gene lost 0 bases, with 9 bases spanning the gap. The V gene's germline CDR1 is MNHNY and CDR2 SVGAGI (reference sequence). The CDR3 is 15 residues long. CDR3 region: CASSYSNLGSYEQYF. The CDR3 DNA reads as TGTGCCAGCAGTTACTCAAATCTTGGCTCCTACGAGCAGTACTTC.

The chain employs TRBV20-1 and TRBJ2-7; D perhaps matches TRBD1 (5 bases). The CDR3 has 11 amino acids. The V end lost 6 bases, the J end lost 7 bases, and 13 bases lay between the germline ends. Germline CDR1 reads DFQATT; CDR2 reads SNEGSKA (reference sequence). The CDR3 region has the DNA TGCAGTGCCGGACCGTCAGGGGAGCAGTACTTC. It specifies CSAGPSGEQYF.

The gene calls are TRBV11-2 and TRBJ2-1; D is unclear. Germline V gives CDR1 SGHAT, CDR2 FQNNGV. The CDR3 contains 12 residues. The ends were cut back, 5 bases at V and 9 bases at J, with 11 bases in the middle. This CDR3 is CASSPIWGEQFF. CDR3 DNA: TGTGCCAGCAGCCCTATTTGGGGTGAGCAGTTCTTC.

The table lists this clone with a count of one. The chain couples TRBV28 to TRBJ2-4; D gene uncertain. In germline, CDR1 is MDHEN, CDR2 SYDVKM. This CDR3 has 12 amino acids. Trimming removed 6 bases from V and 7 bases from J, with 10 bases in between. The CDR3 coding sequence is TGTGCCAGCAGCACCGTGGGGAACATTCAGTACTTC. This gives the protein CASSTVGNIQYF.

The chain carries TRBV5-1 and TRBJ1-2, with a tentative D call TRBD1 (5 bases). The ends were cut back, 4 bases at V and 0 bases at J, with 13 bases in the middle. This CDR3 is 15 amino acids long. Germline CDR1 and CDR2: SGHRS and YFSETQ. The DNA of the CDR3 is TGCGCCAGCAGCGAGGGACCGTCAGCTAACTATGGCTACACCTTC. Translating gives CASSEGPSANYGYTF.

The V call is TRBV4-1, the J call TRBJ2-4; 9 bases match TRBD1. The V segment lost 4 bases and the J segment 11 bases; nucleotides outside the gene matches: 12. The CDR3 covers 15 residues. Germline CDR1 is MGHRA and CDR2 is YSYEKL. The CDR3 reads CASSPSLRDRDVQYF. CDR3 coding DNA: TGCGCCAGCAGCCCCTCCCTGAGGGACAGGGATGTTCAGTACTTC.

This clone was recorded only once. This sequence joins TRBV11-2 and TRBJ2-1; 7 bases fit TRBD1. With 0 bases clipped from V and 4 bases from J, the junction kept 6 bases outside the gene matches. The V gene's germline CDR1 is SGHAT and CDR2 FQNNGV. CDR3 length equals 16 residues. The CDR3 spells CASSLDRGQIYNEQFF. In nucleotides, the CDR3 is TGTGCCAGCAGCTTAGATCGGGGACAGATATACAATGAGCAGTTCTTC.

The chain couples TRBV5-5 to TRBJ1-2, with 9 bases identical to TRBD1. The CDR3 totals 15 residues. After removal of 4 bases from V and 5 bases from J, the junction contained 9 bases not matched to a gene. Germline V gene data show CDR1 as SGHKS and CDR2 as YYEKEE (reference sequence). DNA of the CDR3: TGTGCCAGCAGCGCCACAGGGGGCAGCCAGTATGGCTACACCTTC. It specifies CASSATGGSQYGYTF. Combining the CDR3 with reference TRBV5-5 and TRBJ1-2 gives the whole variable domain DAGVTQSPTHLIKTRGQQVTLRCSPISGHKSVSWYQQVLGQGPQFIFQYYEKEERGRGNFPDRFSARQFPNYSSELNVNALLLGDSALYLCASSATGGSQYGYTFGSGTRLTVV.

This chain links TRBV5-1 with TRBJ1-2; D gene uncertain. Between the trimmed V and J ends, which lost 3 bases and 5 bases, there was a span of 11 bases. Germline assignment: CDR1 SGHRS and CDR2 YFSETQ. The CDR3 is made up of 13 amino acids. CDR3 residues: CASSSSELYGYTF. CDR3 in DNA: TGCGCCAGCAGCTCCAGTGAACTGTATGGCTACACCTTC.

J is TRBJ2-7 and V is TRBV29-1; TRBD2 might be the D (6 bases). The CDR3 is 14 amino acids. From germline, CDR1 is SQVTM and CDR2 ANQGSEA. Trimming shortened V by 4 bases and J by 6 bases, and 19 bases separated the two germline ends. The CDR3 region is CSVGPDGGAGEQYF. Here the CDR3 DNA reads TGCAGCGTTGGACCCGACGGCGGGGCCGGCGAGCAGTACTTC.

This clone turned up a few times. The rearrangement links TRBV12-5 to TRBJ1-2, with 10 bases matching TRBD1. The V and J ends lost 6 bases and 7 bases, in that order; junction bases with no gene match: 8. The CDR3 has 14 amino acids. Germline V CDR1 and CDR2: LGHNT, FRNRAP. Here the CDR3 reads CASGLGQGNSGYTF. The CDR3 bases are TGTGCTAGTGGCCTGGGACAGGGGAACAGTGGCTACACCTTC.